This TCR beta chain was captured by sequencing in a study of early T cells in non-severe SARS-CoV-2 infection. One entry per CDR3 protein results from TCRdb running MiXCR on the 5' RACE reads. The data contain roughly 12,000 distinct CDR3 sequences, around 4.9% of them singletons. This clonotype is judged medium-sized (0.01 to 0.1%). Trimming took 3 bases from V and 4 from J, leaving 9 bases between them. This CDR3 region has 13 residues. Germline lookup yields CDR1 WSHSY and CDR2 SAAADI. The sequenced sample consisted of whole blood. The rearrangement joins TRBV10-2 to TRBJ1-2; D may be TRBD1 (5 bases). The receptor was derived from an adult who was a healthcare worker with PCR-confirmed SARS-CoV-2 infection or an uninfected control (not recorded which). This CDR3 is CASSEQASYGYTF. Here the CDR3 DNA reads TGCGCCAGCAGTGAACAGGCTTCCTATGGCTACACCTTC.